The rows below give T cell receptor beta chains drawn from one sample of a study of T cells in Graves' hyperthyroidism and ophthalmopathy. TCRdb re-derived calls from the multiplex PCR reads in MiXCR, one entry per CDR3 protein. This table holds roughly 300,000 distinct CDR3 sequences, approximately 26% found once. Sequencing was done on a sample of blood. The receptors derive from a man aged 35-49 years with Graves' hyperthyroidism that later progressed to Graves' ophthalmopathy. Both conserved end residues are part of each CDR3. A D gene is named only where the DNA matches it firmly. Clone sizes are given selectively: once, few, many, or a class where the clone is expanded.

J gene: TRBJ2-2
CDR3 length: 17
clone size: many
D gene: TRBD2
V gene: TRBV9
CDR3 protein: CASSVGLAGAFPGELFF
CDR3 DNA: TGTGCCAGCAGCGTAGGGCTAGCGGGAGCCTTCCCCGGGGAGCTGTTTTTT

J gene: TRBJ2-7
CDR3 length: 18
clone size: many
D gene: TRBD1
V gene: TRBV15
CDR3 protein: CATSRGRITGQGVYEQYF
CDR3 DNA: TGTGCCACCAGCAGAGGCAGGATCACGGGGCAGGGGGTCTACGAGCAGTACTTC

J gene: TRBJ2-7
CDR3 length: 11
clone size: -
D gene: TRBD1
V gene: TRBV20-1
CDR3 protein: CSASDRAGQYF
CDR3 DNA: TGCAGTGCATCGGACAGGGCAGGGCAGTACTTC

J gene: TRBJ2-7
CDR3 length: 14
clone size: many
D gene: TRBD1
V gene: TRBV6-6
CDR3 protein: CASSKSDREYEQYF
CDR3 DNA: TGTGCCAGCAGTAAATCGGACAGGGAGTACGAGCAGTACTTC

J gene: TRBJ2-2
CDR3 length: 13
clone size: many
D gene: -
V gene: TRBV6-1
CDR3 protein: CASSDMGTGELFF
CDR3 DNA: TGTGCCAGCAGTGATATGGGGACCGGGGAGCTGTTTTTT

J gene: TRBJ2-7
CDR3 length: 15
clone size: -
D gene: -
V gene: TRBV18
CDR3 protein: CANSPRDKDPYEQYF
CDR3 DNA: TGTGCCAACTCCCCTCGGGACAAGGACCCCTACGAGCAGTACTTC

J gene: TRBJ2-5
CDR3 length: 16
clone size: few
D gene: TRBD2
V gene: TRBV24-1
CDR3 protein: CATSESGTSLQETQYF
CDR3 DNA: TGTGCCACCAGTGAGAGCGGGACTAGCCTCCAAGAGACCCAGTACTTC

J gene: TRBJ1-2
CDR3 length: 16
clone size: many
D gene: TRBD1
V gene: TRBV30
CDR3 protein: CASVRRQGPKVYGYTF
CDR3 DNA: TGTGCCTCCGTCCGAAGACAGGGGCCGAAGGTCTATGGCTACACCTTC

J gene: TRBJ1-6
CDR3 length: 15
clone size: many
D gene: -
V gene: TRBV5-1
CDR3 protein: CASSLFGDQDSPLHF
CDR3 DNA: TGCGCCAGCAGCTTGTTTGGAGATCAGGATTCACCCCTCCACTTT

J gene: TRBJ1-5
CDR3 length: 14
clone size: -
D gene: -
V gene: TRBV12-3/TRBV12-4
CDR3 protein: CASSFGSLNQPQHF
CDR3 DNA: TGTGCCAGCAGTTTCGGCAGCCTCAATCAGCCCCAGCATTTT

J gene: TRBJ2-5
CDR3 length: 16
clone size: many
D gene: TRBD2
V gene: TRBV30
CDR3 protein: CAWSGTSGRGRETQYF
CDR3 DNA: TGTGCCTGGAGTGGGACTAGCGGGAGGGGTCGGGAGACCCAGTACTTC

J gene: TRBJ2-7
CDR3 length: 15
clone size: many
D gene: TRBD2
V gene: TRBV19
CDR3 protein: CASSSASGNSYEQYF
CDR3 DNA: TGTGCCAGTAGTTCAGCTAGCGGGAACTCCTACGAGCAGTACTTC

J gene: TRBJ1-1
CDR3 length: 14
clone size: -
D gene: -
V gene: TRBV2
CDR3 protein: CASSPPGMNTEAFF
CDR3 DNA: TGTGCCAGCTCACCCCCGGGGATGAACACTGAAGCTTTCTTT

J gene: TRBJ1-2
CDR3 length: 13
clone size: many
D gene: -
V gene: TRBV4-1
CDR3 protein: CASGGTEFYGYTF
CDR3 DNA: TGCGCCAGCGGCGGGACTGAATTTTATGGCTACACCTTC

J gene: TRBJ2-2
CDR3 length: 9
clone size: many
D gene: -
V gene: TRBV7-9
CDR3 protein: CATTGELFF
CDR3 DNA: TGTGCCACGACCGGGGAGCTGTTTTTT

J gene: TRBJ1-2
CDR3 length: 13
clone size: many
D gene: -
V gene: TRBV19
CDR3 protein: CASSTEDTYGYTF
CDR3 DNA: TGTGCCAGTAGTACAGAGGACACCTATGGCTACACCTTC

J gene: TRBJ1-2
CDR3 length: 13
clone size: -
D gene: -
V gene: TRBV20-1
CDR3 protein: CSARAWAGEGYAF
CDR3 DNA: TGCAGTGCTAGAGCTTGGGCAGGGGAAGGCTACGCCTTC

J gene: TRBJ2-7
CDR3 length: 16
clone size: -
D gene: -
V gene: TRBV19
CDR3 protein: CASSPSVGGRHYEQYF
CDR3 DNA: TGTGCCAGTAGTCCGTCGGTTGGCGGCCGCCACTACGAGCAGTACTTC

J gene: TRBJ2-7
CDR3 length: 14
clone size: -
D gene: TRBD2
V gene: TRBV12-3/TRBV12-4
CDR3 protein: CASSLYGGGLEQYF
CDR3 DNA: TGTGCCAGCAGTTTATATGGGGGAGGGCTCGAGCAGTACTTC

J gene: TRBJ2-5
CDR3 length: 15
clone size: many
D gene: TRBD2
V gene: TRBV20-1
CDR3 protein: CSARGTSGNQETQYF
CDR3 DNA: TGCAGTGCTAGGGGGACTAGCGGGAATCAAGAGACCCAGTACTTC

J gene: TRBJ2-7
CDR3 length: 15
clone size: -
D gene: TRBD1
V gene: TRBV28
CDR3 protein: CASSAGTGGAYEQYF
CDR3 DNA: TGTGCCAGCAGTGCCGGGACAGGGGGCGCATACGAGCAGTACTTC

J gene: TRBJ1-1
CDR3 length: 15
clone size: many
D gene: -
V gene: TRBV18
CDR3 protein: CASSPLAGKNTEAFF
CDR3 DNA: TGTGCCAGCTCACCCTTGGCAGGCAAAAACACTGAAGCTTTCTTT

J gene: TRBJ1-6
CDR3 length: 15
clone size: -
D gene: -
V gene: TRBV25-1
CDR3 protein: CASSEFPSTNSPLHF
CDR3 DNA: TGTGCCAGCAGTGAATTCCCAAGTACTAATTCACCCCTCCACTTT

J gene: TRBJ2-7
CDR3 length: 17
clone size: -
D gene: -
V gene: TRBV11-2
CDR3 protein: CASSSHPGGGGWYEQYF
CDR3 DNA: TGTGCCAGCAGCTCCCACCCAGGGGGGGGGGGATGGTACGAGCAGTACTTC

J gene: TRBJ2-7
CDR3 length: 13
clone size: -
D gene: TRBD1
V gene: TRBV5-1
CDR3 protein: CASSPTGAYEQYF
CDR3 DNA: TGCGCCAGCAGTCCGACAGGGGCCTACGAGCAGTACTTC

J gene: TRBJ2-4
CDR3 length: 16
clone size: -
D gene: -
V gene: TRBV28
CDR3 protein: CASSFPQVAAKNIQYF
CDR3 DNA: TGTGCCAGCAGTTTTCCCCAGGTAGCGGCCAAAAACATTCAGTACTTC

J gene: TRBJ2-2
CDR3 length: 14
clone size: many
D gene: -
V gene: TRBV28
CDR3 protein: CASSLWQRTGELLF
CDR3 DNA: TGTGCCAGCAGTTTATGGCAGAGAACCGGGGAGCTGCTTTTT

J gene: TRBJ2-6
CDR3 length: 15
clone size: few
D gene: -
V gene: TRBV12-3/TRBV12-4
CDR3 protein: CASSFGTPGANVLTF
CDR3 DNA: TGTGCCAGCAGTTTTGGAACACCGGGGGCCAACGTCCTGACTTTC

J gene: TRBJ2-2
CDR3 length: 13
clone size: -
D gene: TRBD2
V gene: TRBV20-1
CDR3 protein: CSARRESGGELFF
CDR3 DNA: TGCAGTGCTAGGCGGGAGTCGGGCGGGGAGCTGTTTTTT

J gene: TRBJ2-2
CDR3 length: 12
clone size: many
D gene: -
V gene: TRBV10-3
CDR3 protein: CAISDQAGELFF
CDR3 DNA: TGTGCCATCAGTGATCAGGCCGGGGAGCTGTTTTTT

J gene: TRBJ1-1
CDR3 length: 14
clone size: many
D gene: TRBD1
V gene: TRBV11-2
CDR3 protein: CASSSRQGLTEAFF
CDR3 DNA: TGTGCCAGCAGCTCCAGACAGGGTTTGACTGAAGCTTTCTTT

J gene: TRBJ2-2
CDR3 length: 15
clone size: many
D gene: TRBD2
V gene: TRBV11-2
CDR3 protein: CASSSLAGDTGELFF
CDR3 DNA: TGTGCCAGCAGCTCGCTAGCGGGAGACACCGGGGAGCTGTTTTTT

J gene: TRBJ2-5
CDR3 length: 14
clone size: many
D gene: -
V gene: TRBV12-3/TRBV12-4
CDR3 protein: CASSLRHLQETQYF
CDR3 DNA: TGTGCCAGCAGTTTACGGCACCTCCAAGAGACCCAGTACTTC

J gene: TRBJ2-7
CDR3 length: 13
clone size: -
D gene: -
V gene: TRBV18
CDR3 protein: CASSPTGESDRYF
CDR3 DNA: TGTGCCAGCTCACCAACCGGGGAATCCGACCGGTACTTC

J gene: TRBJ2-7
CDR3 length: 11
clone size: many
D gene: -
V gene: TRBV24-1
CDR3 protein: CATSHGNEQYF
CDR3 DNA: TGTGCCACCAGTCACGGTAACGAGCAGTACTTC

J gene: TRBJ1-5
CDR3 length: 13
clone size: -
D gene: TRBD1
V gene: TRBV20-1
CDR3 protein: CSALDRANQPQHF
CDR3 DNA: TGCAGTGCTCTAGACAGGGCTAATCAGCCCCAGCATTTT

J gene: TRBJ1-2
CDR3 length: 15
clone size: -
D gene: -
V gene: TRBV12-3/TRBV12-4
CDR3 protein: CASSFVGNFPYGYTF
CDR3 DNA: TGTGCCAGCAGTTTCGTAGGCAACTTTCCCTATGGCTACACCTTC